This entry describes one TCR beta chain. 60 Vbeta and 13 Jbeta primers were used in PCR. Assay used: immunoSEQ multiplex PCR; TCRdb lists only in-frame clones, some missing. Found here are under 200,000 clones, approximately 71% of them singletons; the top ten hold 5% to 5.5%. This specimen belongs to a study of cytomegalovirus exposure and HLA in healthy donors. The sequencing sample was made of PBMCs. The source is a woman aged 18-29 years in good health and CMV-seropositive.

The CDR3 here is CASSSGSTYEQYF. DNA for the CDR3: TGTGCCAGCAGCTCCGGGTCAACCTACGAGCAGTACTTC. The J gene is TRBJ2-7, the V gene TRBV5-4; the D is unclear. This CDR3 has 13 residues. V lost 3 bases to trimming and J lost 2 bases, with 9 bases between them. The germline CDR1 and CDR2 sequences are SGHNT and YYREEE (reference sequence). Full variable domain (outside the CDR3, taken from reference TRBV5-4 and TRBJ2-7): ETGVTQSPTHLIKTRGQQVTLRCSSQSGHNTVSWYQQALGQGPQFIFQYYREEENGRGNFPPRFSGLQFPNYSSELNVNALELDDSALYLCASSSGSTYEQYFGPGTRLTVT.